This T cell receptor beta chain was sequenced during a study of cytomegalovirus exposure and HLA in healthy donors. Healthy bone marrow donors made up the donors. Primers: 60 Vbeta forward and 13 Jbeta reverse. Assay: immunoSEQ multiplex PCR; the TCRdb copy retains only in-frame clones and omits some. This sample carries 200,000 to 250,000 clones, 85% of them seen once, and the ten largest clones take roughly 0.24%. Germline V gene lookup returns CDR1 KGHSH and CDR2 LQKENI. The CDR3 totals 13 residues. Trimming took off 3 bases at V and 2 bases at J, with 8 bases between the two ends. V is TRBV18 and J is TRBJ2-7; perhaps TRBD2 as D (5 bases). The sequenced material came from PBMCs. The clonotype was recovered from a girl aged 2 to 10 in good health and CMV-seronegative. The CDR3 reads CASSPGLPYEQYF. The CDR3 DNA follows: TGTGCCAGCTCACCCGGACTCCCCTACGAGCAGTACTTC.